This record looks at one TCR beta chain sequence and its context. The specificity of this receptor is unknown. Base qualities are missing; no much larger clone stands one base away. These data originate in a study of CD8 T cells in Susac syndrome (dated by TCRdb to about 2019). For the wider study: Among the sequenced Susac syndrome patients, 5 or 6 had clinically active disease and under 10 were in clinical remission. At blood withdrawal, Susac syndrome patients were therapy-naive, treated with corticosteroids (with IVIg additionally given to some), or treated with IVIg alone. Whether CD8+ T cell activation and differentiation in Susac syndrome was antigen driven was tested using repertoire sequencing. Clonality of the CD8+ T cell repertoire was compared between more than 10 healthy donors, some 14 Susac syndrome patients and 15 multiple sclerosis patients. General conclusions and limits of the study: The number of individuals in the TCR sequencing and HLA analysis was acknowledged as relatively small. In the total CD8+ and CD8+ TEMRA repertoires, approximately 17 and five Susac-specific public clones, respectively, were identified. Susac syndrome CD8+ repertoires showed clonal expansion, highest in CD8+ TEMRA cells and greater in clinically active than remitting patients.

High-throughput TCR beta sequencing profiled peripheral blood CD8+ and CD4+ T cells from healthy donors, Susac syndrome patients and multiple sclerosis patients. Recently defined diagnostic criteria for definite or probable disease were met by the Susac syndrome patients. Bulk CD8+ and CD4+ T cells were purified magnetically by negative isolation, whereas CD8+ TEMRA cells were enriched by FACS. Blood was drawn into EDTA tubes, processed within 24 hours, and PBMCs were isolated by density gradient centrifugation. PBMCs destined for TCR sequencing were cryopreserved in liquid nitrogen and later thawed in a 37 °C water bath. Purity of sorted or isolated CD4+, CD8+ and CD8+ TEMRA cells was at least 90%. In the germline V gene, CDR1 corresponds to MNHNS and CDR2 to SASEGT. From the cysteine up to the phenylalanine, the CDR3 has a length of 18 residues. Only CDR3 DNA is held: 54 bases, read in frame from base 1. A distance of 18 bases separates the germline ends of V and J, which lose 6 bases and 0 bases respectively.

RNA was extracted using the RNeasy kit, and about 0.45 to 1 ug of the RNA was reverse transcribed with random hexamers. TCR beta CDR3 regions were amplified with the immunoSEQ multiplex PCR assay covering 54 Vbeta and 13 Jbeta segments. Bias from PCR amplification was corrected by using a synthetic template baseline for primer optimization and for computational correction. The published analysis was carried out like this. Reads were annotated to V, D and J genes per IMGT and analyzed with immunoSEQ Analyzer, keeping only productive sequences. To calculate clonality, Shannon entropy was normalized by log2 of the number of productive unique sequences and then subtracted from one. For each patient and control, public and private clones were evaluated within the 100 most prevalent clones. Susac-specific clones were defined as absent from healthy and MS cohorts, 800 to 1,200 published viral clones and other ImmuneACCESS disease sequences. TCRdb handled the public reads itself, with Q25 trimming in fastp and clone calling in MiXCR, and kept productive beta chains. Identical CDR3 protein sequences are pooled into one entry, listed with their most common genes and DNA. These V and J calls originate from TCRdb's pipeline instead of the authors' own analysis. For this sample the table gives approximately 94,000 distinct CDR3 sequences, of which about 96% were detected only once. The ten largest account for 0.3% of the sample.

The sequenced sample was CD8+ T cells from PBMCs. The clonotype comes from a human donor with Susac syndrome. The rearranged chain carries TRBV6-1 and TRBJ1-6; perhaps TRBD1 is the D gene, with 5 bases matching. The nucleotides are TGTGCCAGCAGACCCGGGACGATCAGCGACTCCTATAATTCACCCCTCCACTTT. Its translation reads: CASRPGTISDSYNSPLHF.